This T cell receptor (beta chain) appears in the sequencing data of a study of blood T cell repertoires in COVID-19. Study background: Specimens from acute and convalescent COVID-19 originated in the United States, Italy and Spain.

Germline V lookup: CDR1 MGHRA, CDR2 YSYEKL. The CDR3 is made up of 17 amino acids. Deletions cut 0 bases from V and 7 bases from J, with 21 bases between. Sequenced by immunoSEQ multiplex PCR; TCRdb stores in-frame clones only, minus some. This table has some 200,000 clones, around 89% appearing once. Sequencing was performed on PBMCs or T cells enriched from blood (not recorded which). The clonotype comes from a woman aged 25 to 45 who had recovered from COVID-19. This rearrangement joins TRBV4-1 to TRBJ1-2; D unresolved. CDR3: CASSQDRRASERSGYTF. The CDR3 DNA is TGCGCCAGCAGCCAAGATAGGAGGGCGTCTGAGCGGAGTGGCTACACCTTC.